This TCR beta chain emerged from a study of CDR3 diversity in severe acne. The V gene's germline CDR1 is MGHDK and CDR2 SYGVNS. Trimming pared 7 bases from V and 5 bases from J, leaving 14 bases between. CDR3 length: 14 residues. TCRdb analysed the PCR reads with MiXCR anew, one entry per CDR3 protein. The sample gives about 98,000 distinct CDR3 sequences, 51% of which show up once; 12% is in the top ten. The receptor comes from a male donor with acne. V gene TRBV25-1 combines with J gene TRBJ1-4, with D perhaps matching TRBD1 (6 bases). The sample consisted of blood. The CDR3 is CASTKGGTNEKLFF. Written as DNA, the CDR3 is TGTGCCAGCACCAAGGGGGGGACCAATGAAAAACTGTTTTTT.